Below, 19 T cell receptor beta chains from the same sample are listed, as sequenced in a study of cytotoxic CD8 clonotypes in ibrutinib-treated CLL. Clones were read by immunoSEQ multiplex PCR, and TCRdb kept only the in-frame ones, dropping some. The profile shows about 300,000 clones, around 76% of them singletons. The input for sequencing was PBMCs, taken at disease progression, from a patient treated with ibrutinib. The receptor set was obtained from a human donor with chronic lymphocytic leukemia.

This chain's CDR3 is CASSLGTASNSPLHF. The CDR3, as DNA: TGCGCCAGCAGCTTGGGGACTGCCAGTAATTCACCCCTCCACTTT. The chain is built from TRBV5-1 and TRBJ1-6; D remains unclear. CDR1 and CDR2 (germline): SGHRS, YFSETQ. The CDR3 runs 15 residues. V dropped 0 bases and J dropped 6 bases, with 10 bases sitting between them.

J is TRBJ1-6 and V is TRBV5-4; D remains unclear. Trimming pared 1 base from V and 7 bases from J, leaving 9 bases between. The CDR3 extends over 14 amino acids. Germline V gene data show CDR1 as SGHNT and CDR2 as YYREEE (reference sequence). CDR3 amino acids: CASSLTDLNSPLHF. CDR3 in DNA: TGTGCCAGCAGCTTGACAGACTTGAATTCACCCCTCCACTTT.

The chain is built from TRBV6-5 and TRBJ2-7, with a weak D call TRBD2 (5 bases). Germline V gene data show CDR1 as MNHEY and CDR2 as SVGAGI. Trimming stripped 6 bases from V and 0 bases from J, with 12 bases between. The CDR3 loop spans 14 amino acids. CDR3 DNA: TGTGCCAGCAGACCCTCGGGGATCTCCTACGAGCAGTACTTC. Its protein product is CASRPSGISYEQYF.

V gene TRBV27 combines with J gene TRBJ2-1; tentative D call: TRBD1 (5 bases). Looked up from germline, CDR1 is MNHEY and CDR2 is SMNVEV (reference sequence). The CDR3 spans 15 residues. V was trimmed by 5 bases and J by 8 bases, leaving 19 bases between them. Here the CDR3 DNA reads TGTGCCAGCAGTCCGGACACAGTTATGGGGCATGAGCAGTTCTTC. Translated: CASSPDTVMGHEQFF.

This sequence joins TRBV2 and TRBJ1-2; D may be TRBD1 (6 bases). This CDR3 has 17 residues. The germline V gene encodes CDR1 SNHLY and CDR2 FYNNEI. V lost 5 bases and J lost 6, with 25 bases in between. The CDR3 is CASSSNINQGRWDGYTF. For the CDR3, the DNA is TGTGCCAGCAGTTCAAATATAAACCAGGGGAGGTGGGATGGCTACACCTTC.

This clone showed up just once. For the CDR3, the DNA is TGTGCCAGCAGCAAGGGCCGGATCGGGCGGCAAGAGACCCAGTACTTC. Protein product: CASSKGRIGRQETQYF. J is TRBJ2-5 and V is TRBV21-1. TRBV21-1 is a known pseudogene. There are 16 residues in the CDR3.

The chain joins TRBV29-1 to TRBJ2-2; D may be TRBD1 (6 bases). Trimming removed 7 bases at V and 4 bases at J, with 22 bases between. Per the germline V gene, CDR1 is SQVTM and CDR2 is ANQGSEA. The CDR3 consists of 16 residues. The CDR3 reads CSATLSRGTSTGELFF. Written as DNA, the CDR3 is TGCAGCGCCACATTATCAAGGGGGACGAGCACCGGGGAGCTGTTTTTT.

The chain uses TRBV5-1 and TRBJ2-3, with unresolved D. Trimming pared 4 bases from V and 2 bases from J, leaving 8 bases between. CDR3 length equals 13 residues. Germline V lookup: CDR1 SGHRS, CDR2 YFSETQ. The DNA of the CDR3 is TGCGCCAGCAGCGGCGGTCTCACAGATACGCAGTATTTT. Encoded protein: CASSGGLTDTQYF.

This CDR3 is CSVQRHIMNTEAFF. The DNA for the CDR3 is TGCAGCGTTCAAAGGCACATTATGAACACTGAAGCTTTCTTT. The rearrangement links TRBV29-1 to TRBJ1-1; D gene ambiguous. CDR1 SQVTM and CDR2 ANQGSEA come from the germline V gene. This CDR3 spans 14 amino acids. V was shortened by 5 bases and J by 0 bases, with 13 bases between the two germline ends.

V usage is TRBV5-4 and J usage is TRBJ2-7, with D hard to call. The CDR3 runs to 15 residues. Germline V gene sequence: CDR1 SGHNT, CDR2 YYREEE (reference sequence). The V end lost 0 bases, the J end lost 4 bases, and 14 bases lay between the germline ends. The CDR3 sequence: CASSLAPLTAYEQYF. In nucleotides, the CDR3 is TGTGCCAGCAGCTTGGCGCCATTAACAGCATACGAGCAGTACTTC.

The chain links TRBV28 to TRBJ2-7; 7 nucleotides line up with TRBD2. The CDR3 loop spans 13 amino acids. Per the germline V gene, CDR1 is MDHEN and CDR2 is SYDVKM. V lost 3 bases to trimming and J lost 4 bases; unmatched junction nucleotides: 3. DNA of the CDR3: TGTGCCAGCAGTTTCTTGCGGGGGTACGAGCAGTACTTC. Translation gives CASSFLRGYEQYF.

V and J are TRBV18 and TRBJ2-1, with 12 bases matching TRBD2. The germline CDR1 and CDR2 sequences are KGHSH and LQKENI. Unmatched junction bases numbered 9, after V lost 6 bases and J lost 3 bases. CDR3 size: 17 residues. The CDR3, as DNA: TGTGCCAGCTCCCTCCGGAGGACTAGCGGGGACTACAATGAGCAGTTCTTC. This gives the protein CASSLRRTSGDYNEQFF.

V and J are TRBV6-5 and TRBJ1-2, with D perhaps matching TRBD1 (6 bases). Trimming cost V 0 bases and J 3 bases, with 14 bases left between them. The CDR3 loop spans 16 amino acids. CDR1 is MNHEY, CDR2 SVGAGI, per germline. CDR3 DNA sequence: TGTGCCAGCAGTTACTCGGTCCGACAGGACTACTATGGCTACACCTTC. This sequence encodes CASSYSVRQDYYGYTF.

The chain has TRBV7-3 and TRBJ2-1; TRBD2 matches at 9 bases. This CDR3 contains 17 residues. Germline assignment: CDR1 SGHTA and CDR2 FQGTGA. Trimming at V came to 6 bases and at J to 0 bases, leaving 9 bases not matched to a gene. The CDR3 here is CASSQKQGLASYNEQFF. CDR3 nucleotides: TGTGCCAGCAGTCAAAAGCAGGGACTAGCCTCCTACAATGAGCAGTTCTTC.

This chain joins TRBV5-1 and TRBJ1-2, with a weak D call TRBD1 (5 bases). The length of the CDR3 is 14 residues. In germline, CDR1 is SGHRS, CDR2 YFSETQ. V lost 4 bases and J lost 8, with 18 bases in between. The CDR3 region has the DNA TGCGCCAGCAGCCCCGGGTTGGGGGTAGGAGGCTACACCTTC. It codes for CASSPGLGVGGYTF.

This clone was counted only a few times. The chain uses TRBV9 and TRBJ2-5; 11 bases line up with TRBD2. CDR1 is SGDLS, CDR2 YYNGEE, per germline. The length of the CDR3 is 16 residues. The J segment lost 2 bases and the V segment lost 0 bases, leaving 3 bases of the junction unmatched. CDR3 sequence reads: CASSVGGTSGQETQYF. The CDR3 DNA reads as TGTGCCAGCAGCGTAGGGGGGACTAGCGGACAAGAGACCCAGTACTTC. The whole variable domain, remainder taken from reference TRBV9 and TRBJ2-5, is DSGVTQTPKHLITATGQRVTLRCSPRSGDLSVYWYQQSLDQGLQFLIQYYNGEERAKGNILERFSAQQFPDLHSELNLSSLELGDSALYFCASSVGGTSGQETQYFGPGTRLLVL.

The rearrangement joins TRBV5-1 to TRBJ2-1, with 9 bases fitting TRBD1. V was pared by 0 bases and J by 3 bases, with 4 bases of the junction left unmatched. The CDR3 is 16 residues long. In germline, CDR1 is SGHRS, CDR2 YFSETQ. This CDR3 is CASSLGRQGVYNEQFF. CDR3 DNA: TGCGCCAGCAGCTTGGGGCGACAGGGGGTCTACAATGAGCAGTTCTTC.

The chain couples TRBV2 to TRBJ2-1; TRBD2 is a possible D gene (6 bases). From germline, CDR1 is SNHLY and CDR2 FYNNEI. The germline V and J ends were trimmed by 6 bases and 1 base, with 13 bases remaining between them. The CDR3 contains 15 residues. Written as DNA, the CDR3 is TGTGCCAGCAGCGCGGGACTCCAGTCCTACAATGAGCAGTTCTTC. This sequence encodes CASSAGLQSYNEQFF.

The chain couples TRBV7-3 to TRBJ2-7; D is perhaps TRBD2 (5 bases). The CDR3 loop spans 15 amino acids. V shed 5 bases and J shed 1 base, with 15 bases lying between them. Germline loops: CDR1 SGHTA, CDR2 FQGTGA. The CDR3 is CASSPGSLVSYEQYF. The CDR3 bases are TGTGCCAGCAGCCCTGGGAGTTTAGTTTCCTACGAGCAGTACTTC.